Reported below is one TCR beta chain. Its antigen is unknown. This entry is derived from a study of cytomegalovirus exposure and HLA in healthy donors. The PCR ran on 60 Vbeta and 13 Jbeta primers. Method: immunoSEQ multiplex PCR; TCRdb's copy keeps in-frame clones and lacks some. The data hold about 140,000 clones, with roughly 62% observed a single time. The CDR3 has 13 amino acids. Germline values: CDR1 SNHLY, CDR2 FYNNEI. J gave up 3 bases and V 9 bases, and 7 bases lay outside the gene matches. Study findings and constraints: The study labeled fewer than 200 TCR beta chains cytomegalovirus-associated. An analysis that was carried out later associated approximately 15,000 TCR beta sequences with HLA alleles at 0.05 false discovery rate. According to an earlier analysis, most TCR beta V segments yielded productive rearrangements about 87% or about 30% of the time.

The chain carries TRBV2 and TRBJ2-7; 8 nucleotides agree with TRBD1. The TCR originated in a male donor in good health and CMV-seronegative. Source material: PBMCs. CDR3 coding DNA: TGTGCCAGTCGGACAGGGACCTTCTACGAGCAGTACTTC. It translates to CASRTGTFYEQYF. Together with reference TRBV2 and TRBJ2-7, the CDR3 gives the full variable domain: EPEVTQTPSHQVTQMGQEVILRCVPISNHLYFYWYRQILGQKVEFLVSFYNNEISEKSEIFDDQFSVERPDGSNFTLKIRSTKLEDSAMYFCASRTGTFYEQYFGPGTRLTVT.